Listed below are T cell receptor beta chains from one sample, sequenced in a study of CD8 T cells in ankylosing spondylitis. TCRdb re-called the 5' RACE reads through MiXCR, storing one row per CDR3 protein. The data contain around 75,000 distinct CDR3 sequences, approximately 5.3% of them seen just once; the ten biggest clones take up 2% to 2.5%. The sequencing input was blood, either unsorted or a sorted T cell fraction (not recorded which). The receptors derive from a male donor with ankylosing spondylitis or in good health (not recorded which). Each CDR3 is given with its conserved first and last residue. Fields, in order: V gene, D gene, J gene, clone size, CDR3 DNA, CDR3 protein. D genes are given only for firm matches. Clone sizes are given selectively: once, few, many, or a class where the clone is expanded.

TRBV7-9	-	TRBJ2-3	-	TGTGCCAGCAGCTTGGACGCACGCACAGATACGCAGTATTTT	CASSLDARTDTQYF
TRBV3-1	-	TRBJ2-3	many	TGTGCCAGCAGCCAAGATTTCGAGGCACGCGCAGATACGCAGTATTTT	CASSQDFEARADTQYF
TRBV10-3	-	TRBJ2-2	many	TGTGCCATCAGTGACACCGGGGAGCTGTTTTTT	CAISDTGELFF
TRBV7-2	-	TRBJ2-2	-	TGTGCCAGCAGCTTAATGGGAGCCGGGGAGCTGTTTTTT	CASSLMGAGELFF
TRBV12-3/TRBV12-4	-	TRBJ1-2	many	TGTGCCAGCAGTTCAGGGATATCTGGCTACACCTTC	CASSSGISGYTF
TRBV11-2	-	TRBJ1-6	many	TGTGCCAGCAGCTTCAGTAGCTCCTATAATTCACCCCTCCACTTT	CASSFSSSYNSPLHF
TRBV5-1	-	TRBJ1-1	many	TGCGCCAGCAGCCCTGGCGGGGGGTACACTGAAGCTTTCTTT	CASSPGGGYTEAFF
TRBV29-1	-	TRBJ1-5	many	TGCAGCGTACAGGGTTTGGGTCAGCCCCAGCATTTT	CSVQGLGQPQHF
TRBV20-1	-	TRBJ2-5	few	TGCAGTGCCCAGATGGACAGCTTAGGTGGCCAGTACTTC	CSAQMDSLGGQYF
TRBV6-6	-	TRBJ1-3	many	TGTGCCAGCAGTGGACAAGGAGGAAACACCATATATTTT	CASSGQGGNTIYF
TRBV12-3/TRBV12-4	TRBD2	TRBJ2-1	many	TGTGCCAGCAGCGCCGGGACTAGCGGGAATGAGCAGTTCTTC	CASSAGTSGNEQFF
TRBV28	TRBD1	TRBJ2-7	-	TGTGCCAGCAGTCCGCCTGAGGGACAGGGGAATCGCGAGCAGTACTTC	CASSPPEGQGNREQYF
TRBV7-3	-	TRBJ2-3	many	TGTGCCAGCAGCCCGTCAGGGGGGGGTCTGGATACGCAGTATTTT	CASSPSGGGLDTQYF
TRBV27	-	TRBJ1-6	many	TGTGCCAGCAGTTTTGGGACAATAAATTCACCCCTCCACTTT	CASSFGTINSPLHF
TRBV27	TRBD1	TRBJ1-5	many	TGTGCCAGCAGTTCTCTGGGCAGGGGGGATCAGCCCCAGCATTTT	CASSSLGRGDQPQHF
TRBV27	TRBD2	TRBJ2-1	many	TGTGCCAGCAGTTTCCTTGGACTAGCGGGGGACAATGAGCAGTTCTTC	CASSFLGLAGDNEQFF
TRBV5-1	-	TRBJ1-1	many	TGCGCCAGCAGCTCGGCGGGGGCGCGCACTGAAGCTTTCTTT	CASSSAGARTEAFF
TRBV12-3/TRBV12-4	-	TRBJ1-5	once	TGTGCCAGCAGTCAGGGAAGTCGCAATCAGCCCCAGCATTTT	CASSQGSRNQPQHF
TRBV4-2	TRBD1	TRBJ1-2	many	TGTGCCAGCAGCCAGCGGGACAGCCTCTCCGGCTACACCTTC	CASSQRDSLSGYTF
TRBV12-3/TRBV12-4	-	TRBJ2-1	many	TGTGCCAGTACCCTCCTGGAAGAGCAGTTCTTC	CASTLLEEQFF
TRBV7-8	TRBD2	TRBJ2-1	many	TGTGCCAGCAGCGTACTCCCGGGACTAGCGGGTTACAATGAGCAGTTCTTC	CASSVLPGLAGYNEQFF
TRBV6-1	TRBD2	TRBJ2-5	many	TGTGCCAGCCTGCGGGGGGGCTGGGGAGAGACCCAGTACTTC	CASLRGGWGETQYF
TRBV13	-	TRBJ1-2	many	TGTGCCAGCACCAATCCGGCTGGCTACACCTTC	CASTNPAGYTF
TRBV5-1	TRBD1	TRBJ1-5	many	TGCGCCAGCAGCCTAACAGGGGTGGATCAGCCCCAGCATTTT	CASSLTGVDQPQHF
TRBV5-5	-	TRBJ2-7	many	TGTGCCAGCAGCCTATCCCTAGCAGGCAACTACGAGCAGTACTTC	CASSLSLAGNYEQYF
TRBV10-3	-	TRBJ2-5	many	TGTGCCATCCGAGGGTCCCTCCAAGAGACCCAGTACTTC	CAIRGSLQETQYF
TRBV5-1	-	TRBJ2-2	many	TGCGCCAGCAGCACCGGGACAACGAACACCGGGGAGCTGTTTTTT	CASSTGTTNTGELFF
TRBV7-3	-	TRBJ2-2	many	TGTGCCAGCAGCTTAAGTGGGCATCTCACCGGGGAGCTGTTTTTT	CASSLSGHLTGELFF
TRBV12-3/TRBV12-4	-	TRBJ1-3	many	TGTGCCAGCAGTTTAGGAGGCTCTGGAAACACCATATATTTT	CASSLGGSGNTIYF
TRBV20-1	-	TRBJ1-2	many	TGCAGTGCTAGAGAGGGGGGGATCGGAGTTGCTGGCTACACCTTC	CSAREGGIGVAGYTF
TRBV7-8	TRBD2	TRBJ2-2	many	TGTGCCAGCTTGGGGCGTTCTAGCGGGGGGGCCGTGGAGCTGTTTTTT	CASLGRSSGGAVELFF
TRBV4-1	-	TRBJ2-2	many	TGCGCCAGCAGCCCTACACCGGGGACCGGGGAGCTGTTTTTT	CASSPTPGTGELFF
TRBV29-1	-	TRBJ1-1	many	TGCAGCGTTGATGGCAGGGAAGTTTTCTTT	CSVDGREVFF
TRBV7-2	-	TRBJ2-3	many	TGTGCCAGCAGCTACTTAGGTACAGATACGCAGTATTTT	CASSYLGTDTQYF
TRBV3-1	TRBD1	TRBJ2-5	many	TGTGCCAGCAGCCCGGGACAGGGAAGTCTGGAAATGGAGACCCAGTACTTC	CASSPGQGSLEMETQYF
TRBV10-3	-	TRBJ2-7	many	TGTGCCAGTAGGGGGTTTGTCGGCGAGCAGTACTTC	CASRGFVGEQYF
TRBV24-1	-	TRBJ2-5	many	TGTGCCACCAGTGGCTTGGAGGGTTGGGAGACCCAGTACTTC	CATSGLEGWETQYF
TRBV6-5	-	TRBJ1-2	many	TGTGCCAGCAGGACGGGGATCGTCGGCTACACCTTC	CASRTGIVGYTF
TRBV20-1	-	TRBJ2-7	many	TGCAGTGCTAGATGGGATTACGAGCAGTACTTC	CSARWDYEQYF
TRBV7-2	-	TRBJ2-7	few	TGTGCCAGCAGCTTGGGGGTTTACACGAGCTCCTACGAGCAGTACTTC	CASSLGVYTSSYEQYF
TRBV7-7	-	TRBJ2-5	many	TGTGCCAGCAGCTTAGAGCTCGCTGGGGCCCAGTACTTC	CASSLELAGAQYF